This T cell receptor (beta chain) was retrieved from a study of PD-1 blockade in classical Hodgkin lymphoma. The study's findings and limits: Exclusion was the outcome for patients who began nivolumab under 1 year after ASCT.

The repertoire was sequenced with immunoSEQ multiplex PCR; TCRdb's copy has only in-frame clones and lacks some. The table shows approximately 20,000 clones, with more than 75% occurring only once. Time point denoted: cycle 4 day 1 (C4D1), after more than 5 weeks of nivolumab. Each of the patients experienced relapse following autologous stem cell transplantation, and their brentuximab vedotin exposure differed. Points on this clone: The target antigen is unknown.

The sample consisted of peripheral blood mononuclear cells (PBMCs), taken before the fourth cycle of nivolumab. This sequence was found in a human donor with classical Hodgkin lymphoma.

The CDR3 reads CASSVGGAQSSNYGYTF. The CDR3 region has the DNA TGTGCCAGCAGCGTCGGGGGGGCCCAATCTTCTAACTATGGCTACACCTTC. J is TRBJ1-2 and V is TRBV7-2, with D tentatively TRBD1 (6 bases). The CDR3 extends over 17 amino acids. Germline V gene sequence: CDR1 SGHTA, CDR2 FQGNSA. V was cut by 5 bases and J by 0 bases, with 19 bases left in between.